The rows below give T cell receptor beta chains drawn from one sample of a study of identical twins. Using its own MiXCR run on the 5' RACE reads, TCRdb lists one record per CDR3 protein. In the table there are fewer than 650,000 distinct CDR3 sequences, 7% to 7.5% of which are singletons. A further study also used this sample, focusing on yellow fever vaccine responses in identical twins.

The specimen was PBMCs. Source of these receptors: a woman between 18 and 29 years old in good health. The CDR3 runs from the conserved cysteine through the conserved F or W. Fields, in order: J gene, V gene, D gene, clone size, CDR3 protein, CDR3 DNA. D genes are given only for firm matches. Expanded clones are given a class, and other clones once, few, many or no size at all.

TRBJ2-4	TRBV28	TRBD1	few	CASSSTGTGVAKNIQYF	TGTGCCAGCAGTTCGACCGGGACAGGGGTGGCCAAAAACATTCAGTACTTC
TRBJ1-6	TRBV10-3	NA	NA	CAISESGRGNSPLHF	TGTGCCATCAGTGAGTCGGGCAGGGGTAATTCACCCCTCCACTTT
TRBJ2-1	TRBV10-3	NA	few	CAISELFVERTSYNEQFF	TGTGCCATCAGTGAGCTTTTTGTCGAGCGCACCTCCTACAATGAGCAGTTCTTC
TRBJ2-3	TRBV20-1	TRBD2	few	CSARGWAGGLTDTQYF	TGCAGTGCTAGAGGATGGGCGGGGGGCCTCACAGATACGCAGTATTTT
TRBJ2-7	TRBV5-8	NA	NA	CASSFRGSDEQYF	TGTGCCAGCAGCTTCAGGGGCTCGGACGAGCAGTACTTC
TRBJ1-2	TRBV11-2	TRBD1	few	CASSFEGARGYTF	TGTGCCAGCAGCTTTGAGGGGGCGCGTGGCTACACCTTC
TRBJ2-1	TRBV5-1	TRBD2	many	CASSLGTSGANEQFF	TGCGCCAGCAGCTTGGGGACTAGCGGGGCCAATGAGCAGTTCTTC
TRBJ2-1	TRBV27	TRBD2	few	CASVSSGNYNEQFF	TGTGCCAGCGTGTCGAGCGGGAACTACAATGAGCAGTTCTTC
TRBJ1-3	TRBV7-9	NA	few	CASSPRGRRVSGNTIYF	TGTGCCAGCAGCCCTAGGGGCAGGCGCGTCTCTGGAAACACCATATATTTT
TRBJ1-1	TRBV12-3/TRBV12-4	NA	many	CASGNRVGTEAFF	TGTGCCAGCGGAAACAGGGTGGGCACTGAAGCTTTCTTT
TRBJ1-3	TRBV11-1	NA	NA	CASSLQGLRVNSGNTIYF	TGTGCCAGCAGCCTTCAGGGCCTCCGAGTCAACTCTGGAAACACCATATATTTT
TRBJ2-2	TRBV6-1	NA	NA	CASSEWGGIGELFF	TGTGCCAGCAGTGAATGGGGGGGCATCGGGGAGCTGTTTTTT
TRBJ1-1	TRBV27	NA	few	CASNRGGDTEAFF	TGTGCCAGCAACCGGGGGGGTGACACTGAAGCTTTCTTT
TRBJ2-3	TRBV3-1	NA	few	CASSQESFGVTADTQYF	TGTGCCAGCAGCCAAGAGAGTTTCGGGGTAACGGCAGATACGCAGTATTTT
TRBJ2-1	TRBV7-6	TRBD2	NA	CASSIRPGLPYNEQFF	TGTGCCAGCAGCATAAGACCGGGACTACCCTACAATGAGCAGTTCTTC
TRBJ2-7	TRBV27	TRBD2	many	CASSPGTSGSREQYF	TGTGCCAGCAGTCCCGGGACTAGCGGGAGTAGGGAGCAGTACTTC
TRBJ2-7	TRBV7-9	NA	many	CASSPRGSGSSYEQYF	TGTGCCAGCAGCCCGCGGGGTTCCGGAAGCTCCTACGAGCAGTACTTC
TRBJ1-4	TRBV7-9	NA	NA	CASSLGTESQLFF	TGTGCCAGCAGCTTAGGGACCGAATCCCAACTGTTTTTT
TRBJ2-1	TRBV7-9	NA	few	CASSLESPSNEQFF	TGTGCCAGCAGCTTAGAGAGTCCTAGTAATGAGCAGTTCTTC
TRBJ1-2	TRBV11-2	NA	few	CASSLGVQGYGYTF	TGTGCCAGCAGCTTAGGTGTCCAGGGTTATGGCTACACCTTC
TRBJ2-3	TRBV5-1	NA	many	CASSLLPFLDTQYF	TGCGCCAGCAGCTTACTCCCGTTTTTAGATACGCAGTATTTT
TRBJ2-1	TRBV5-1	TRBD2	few	CASSLVGTSGGDEQFF	TGCGCCAGCAGCTTGGTCGGGACTAGCGGCGGTGATGAGCAGTTCTTC
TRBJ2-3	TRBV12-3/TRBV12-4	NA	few	CASSLTGIRTDTQYF	TGTGCCAGCTCACTCACCGGGATCCGCACAGATACGCAGTATTTT
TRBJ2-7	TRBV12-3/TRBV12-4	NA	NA	CASNVQGPRYEQYF	TGTGCCAGCAATGTACAAGGTCCCCGCTACGAGCAGTACTTC
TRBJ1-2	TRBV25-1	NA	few	CASSEYWGYTF	TGTGCCAGCAGTGAATATTGGGGCTACACCTTC
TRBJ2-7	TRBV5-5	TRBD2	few	CASSLTSGRFDEQYF	TGTGCCAGCAGCTTGACTAGCGGGAGGTTCGACGAGCAGTACTTC
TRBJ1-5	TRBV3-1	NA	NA	CASSQDPRAAGHQPQHF	TGTGCCAGCAGCCAAGACCCCCGGGCAGCGGGTCATCAGCCCCAGCATTTT
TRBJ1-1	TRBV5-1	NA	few	CASSLAGVTEAFF	TGCGCCAGCAGCTTGGCTGGCGTGACTGAAGCTTTCTTT
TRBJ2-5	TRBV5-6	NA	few	CASSSAGTQQETQYF	TGTGCCAGCAGCTCAGCCGGGACACAACAAGAGACCCAGTACTTC
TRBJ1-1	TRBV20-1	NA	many	CSARPHLNTEAFF	TGCAGTGCTAGACCACACTTGAACACTGAAGCTTTCTTT
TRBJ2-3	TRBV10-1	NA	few	CASGGWVRPPCTDTQYF	TGCGCCAGCGGAGGCTGGGTCCGACCCCCCTGCACAGATACGCAGTATTTT
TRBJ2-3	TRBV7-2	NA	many	CASSPRGTSTDTQYF	TGTGCCAGCAGCCCTAGGGGGACTAGCACAGATACGCAGTATTTT
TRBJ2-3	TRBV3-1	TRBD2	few	CASSRTSGRLGADTQYF	TGTGCCAGCAGCCGGACTAGCGGGAGATTAGGCGCAGATACGCAGTATTTT
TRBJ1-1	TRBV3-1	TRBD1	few	CASSQATLKDRGPHLF	TGTGCCAGCAGCCAAGCAACCCTCAAGGACAGGGGGCCTCACCTCTTT
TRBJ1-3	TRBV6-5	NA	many	CASSYMGLSGNTIYF	TGTGCCAGCAGTTACATGGGCCTCTCTGGAAACACCATATATTTT
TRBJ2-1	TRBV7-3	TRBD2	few	CASSYTSVSSYNEQFF	TGTGCCAGCAGCTACACTAGCGTCTCCTCCTACAATGAGCAGTTCTTC
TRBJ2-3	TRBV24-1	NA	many	CATSDAGPDTQYF	TGTGCCACCAGTGACGCGGGCCCAGATACGCAGTATTTT
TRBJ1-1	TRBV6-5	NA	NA	CASSKQNTEAFF	TGTGCCAGCAGTAAACAGAACACTGAAGCTTTCTTT
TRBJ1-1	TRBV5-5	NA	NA	CASSSIAGNTEAFF	TGTGCCAGCAGTTCGATAGCAGGGAACACTGAAGCTTTCTTT
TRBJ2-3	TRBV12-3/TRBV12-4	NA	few	CASSGAGVRGGGHDTQYF	TGTGCCAGCAGTGGAGCGGGCGTGAGGGGGGGAGGCCACGATACGCAGTATTTT
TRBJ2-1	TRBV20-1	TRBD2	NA	CSARDGPGGYNEQFF	TGCAGTGCTAGAGATGGGCCGGGGGGTTATAATGAGCAGTTCTTC
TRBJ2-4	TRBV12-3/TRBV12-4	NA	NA	CASTEGGYLAKNIQYF	TGTGCCAGCACAGAGGGCGGGTATCTAGCCAAAAACATTCAGTACTTC
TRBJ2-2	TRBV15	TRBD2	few	CATSRDSGLGGELFF	TGTGCCACCAGCAGAGATAGCGGGTTAGGCGGGGAGCTGTTTTTT
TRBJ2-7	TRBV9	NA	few	CASSVGSDLSYEQYF	TGTGCCAGCAGCGTAGGTAGCGACCTCTCCTACGAGCAGTACTTC
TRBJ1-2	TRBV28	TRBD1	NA	CASSQTGASANYGYTF	TGTGCCAGCAGTCAGACAGGGGCGTCAGCTAACTATGGCTACACCTTC
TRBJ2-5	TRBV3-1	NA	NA	CASSQSHQETQYF	TGTGCCAGCAGCCAATCACACCAAGAGACCCAGTACTTC
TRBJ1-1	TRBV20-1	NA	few	CSARDYRTEGKANTEAFF	TGCAGTGCTAGAGATTACAGGACCGAGGGGAAGGCGAACACTGAAGCTTTCTTT
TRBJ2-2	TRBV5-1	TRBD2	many	CASSRGGRGNTGELFF	TGCGCCAGCAGCCGCGGGGGTCGAGGCAACACCGGGGAGCTGTTTTTT
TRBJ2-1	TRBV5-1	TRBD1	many	CASSAGTGTYNEQFF	TGCGCCAGCAGCGCCGGGACAGGGACCTACAATGAGCAGTTCTTC
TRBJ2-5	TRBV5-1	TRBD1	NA	CASSLGRQGVETQYF	TGCGCCAGCAGCTTGGGGCGACAGGGTGTAGAGACCCAGTACTTC
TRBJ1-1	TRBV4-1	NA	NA	CASSQDPGENTEAFF	TGCGCCAGCAGCCAAGATCCAGGAGAGAACACTGAAGCTTTCTTT
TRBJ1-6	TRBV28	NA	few	CASDPGRGAGSPLHF	TGTGCCAGCGACCCTGGGCGGGGGGCAGGTTCACCCCTCCACTTT
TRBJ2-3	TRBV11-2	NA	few	CASSLVLGFGLFTDTQYF	TGTGCCAGCAGCTTAGTGTTGGGGTTTGGGCTGTTCACAGATACGCAGTATTTT
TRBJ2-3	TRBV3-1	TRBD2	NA	CASSQLAGGRRETDTQYF	TGTGCCAGCAGCCAACTAGCGGGAGGAAGAAGAGAGACAGATACGCAGTATTTT
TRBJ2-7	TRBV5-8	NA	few	CASSLFEQYF	TGTGCCAGCAGCTTGTTCGAGCAGTACTTC
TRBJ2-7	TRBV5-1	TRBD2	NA	CASSWGLAGDEQYF	TGCGCCAGCAGCTGGGGACTAGCGGGAGACGAGCAGTACTTC
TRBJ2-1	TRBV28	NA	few	CASSLSAYEQFF	TGTGCCAGCAGTTTATCAGCGTATGAGCAGTTCTTC
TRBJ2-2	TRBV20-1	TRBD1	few	CSATRDSNTGELFF	TGCAGTGCTACCCGGGACAGTAACACCGGGGAGCTGTTTTTT
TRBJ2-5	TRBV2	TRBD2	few	CASLYSRSAREGHETQYF	TGTGCCAGCCTTTACAGTCGTTCGGCGCGGGAGGGCCATGAGACCCAGTACTTC
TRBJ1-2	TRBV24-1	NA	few	CATSDGGTNYGYTF	TGTGCCACCAGTGATGGTGGGACCAACTATGGCTACACCTTC